This is a list of T cell receptor beta chains from one sample in a study of cytomegalovirus exposure and HLA in healthy donors. Clones were read by immunoSEQ multiplex PCR, and TCRdb kept only the in-frame ones, dropping some. The sample lists some 110,000 clones, 10% occurring once. Sequencing used PBMCs. The receptors were sampled from a man aged 40-50 years in good health and CMV-seropositive. Both conserved end residues are part of each CDR3. D genes are given only for firm matches. Size is stated for part of the rows, as once, few or many counts, or as a class when the clone is expanded.

abundance: few
d_gene: -
v_gene: TRBV6-5
j_gene: TRBJ2-1
CDR3aa: CASRQTKYDNNEQFF
CDR3nt: TGTGCCAGCAGACAGACTAAGTATGACAACAATGAGCAGTTCTTC

abundance: few
d_gene: -
v_gene: TRBV6-5
j_gene: TRBJ2-2
CDR3aa: CASTRDDQNTGELFF
CDR3nt: TGTGCCAGCACGAGGGATGACCAGAACACCGGGGAGCTGTTTTTT

abundance: -
d_gene: -
v_gene: TRBV2
j_gene: TRBJ1-4
CDR3aa: CASSEQGFEKLFF
CDR3nt: TGTGCCAGCAGTGAACAGGGTTTTGAAAAACTGTTTTTT

abundance: -
d_gene: -
v_gene: TRBV19
j_gene: TRBJ2-5
CDR3aa: CASSMVSQETQYF
CDR3nt: TGTGCCAGTAGTATGGTTAGCCAAGAGACCCAGTACTTC

abundance: -
d_gene: TRBD2
v_gene: TRBV14
j_gene: TRBJ2-7
CDR3aa: CASSPASGTYEQYF
CDR3nt: TGTGCCAGCAGCCCGGCTAGCGGGACTTACGAGCAGTACTTC

abundance: -
d_gene: -
v_gene: TRBV4-1
j_gene: TRBJ2-4
CDR3aa: CASRGRGIQYF
CDR3nt: TGCGCCAGCAGAGGCAGGGGCATTCAGTACTTC

abundance: few
d_gene: TRBD1
v_gene: TRBV14
j_gene: TRBJ1-1
CDR3aa: CASSQNGQGKINMNTEAFF
CDR3nt: TGTGCCAGCAGCCAGAACGGACAGGGCAAAATAAATATGAACACTGAAGCTTTCTTT

abundance: few
d_gene: TRBD1
v_gene: TRBV19
j_gene: TRBJ2-6
CDR3aa: CASGTGVGANVLTF
CDR3nt: TGTGCCAGTGGGACAGGGGTTGGGGCCAACGTCCTGACTTTC

abundance: few
d_gene: -
v_gene: TRBV6-5
j_gene: TRBJ1-1
CDR3aa: CASSYIPQLNTEAFF
CDR3nt: TGTGCCAGCAGTTACATCCCACAACTGAACACTGAAGCTTTCTTT

abundance: -
d_gene: TRBD2
v_gene: TRBV13
j_gene: TRBJ2-1
CDR3aa: CASSHREGGAEYNEQFF
CDR3nt: TGTGCCAGCAGCCACCGGGAGGGGGGGGCGGAATACAATGAGCAGTTCTTC

abundance: few
d_gene: -
v_gene: TRBV27
j_gene: TRBJ1-2
CDR3aa: CASSLGSRYGYTF
CDR3nt: TGTGCCAGCAGTTTGGGGAGCCGCTATGGCTACACCTTC

abundance: -
d_gene: TRBD1
v_gene: TRBV6-1
j_gene: TRBJ1-1
CDR3aa: CASSELSGTAITAEAFF
CDR3nt: TGTGCCAGCAGTGAACTCTCCGGGACAGCCATAACTGCCGAAGCTTTCTTT

abundance: -
d_gene: -
v_gene: TRBV11-3
j_gene: TRBJ1-1
CDR3aa: CASSPTYRTEAFF
CDR3nt: TGTGCCAGCAGCCCGACATACAGAACTGAAGCTTTCTTT

abundance: -
d_gene: -
v_gene: TRBV29-1
j_gene: TRBJ1-2
CDR3aa: CSVEDHRTAYGYTF
CDR3nt: TGCAGCGTTGAAGATCATCGGACAGCCTATGGCTACACCTTC

abundance: few
d_gene: TRBD2
v_gene: TRBV7-9
j_gene: TRBJ2-3
CDR3aa: CASSRLADLTDTQYF
CDR3nt: TGTGCCAGCAGCCGACTAGCCGATCTCACAGATACGCAGTATTTT

abundance: -
d_gene: TRBD1
v_gene: TRBV6-6
j_gene: TRBJ2-2
CDR3aa: CASLNLQGPYTGELFF
CDR3nt: TGTGCCAGCCTAAACCTACAGGGGCCTTACACCGGGGAGCTGTTTTTT

abundance: few
d_gene: -
v_gene: TRBV29-1
j_gene: TRBJ2-3
CDR3aa: CSVESGAPRTYTDTQYF
CDR3nt: TGCAGCGTTGAAAGTGGAGCCCCTAGAACCTACACAGATACGCAGTATTTT

abundance: -
d_gene: TRBD2
v_gene: TRBV19
j_gene: TRBJ2-1
CDR3aa: CASSFRLSGSTYEQFF
CDR3nt: TGTGCCAGTAGTTTCCGACTAAGCGGGAGTACTTATGAGCAGTTCTTC

abundance: few
d_gene: TRBD1
v_gene: TRBV29-1
j_gene: TRBJ2-7
CDR3aa: CSVQRDRVDYEQYF
CDR3nt: TGCAGCGTTCAGAGGGACAGGGTCGACTACGAGCAGTACTTC

abundance: few
d_gene: TRBD2
v_gene: TRBV5-1
j_gene: TRBJ2-7
CDR3aa: CASSLPPSGSWYEQYF
CDR3nt: TGCGCCAGCAGCTTGCCCCCCAGCGGGAGTTGGTACGAGCAGTACTTC

abundance: -
d_gene: -
v_gene: TRBV19
j_gene: TRBJ2-7
CDR3aa: CASSIGTSTYEQYF
CDR3nt: TGTGCCAGTAGTATAGGGACATCTACCTACGAGCAGTACTTC

abundance: -
d_gene: TRBD2
v_gene: TRBV27
j_gene: TRBJ2-1
CDR3aa: CACGGARQFF
CDR3nt: TGTGCCTGCGGGGGGGCCCGGCAGTTCTTC

abundance: few
d_gene: TRBD2
v_gene: TRBV29-1
j_gene: TRBJ2-7
CDR3aa: CSVLAGFQYEQYF
CDR3nt: TGCAGCGTTCTAGCGGGGTTTCAGTACGAGCAGTACTTC

abundance: -
d_gene: -
v_gene: TRBV13
j_gene: TRBJ1-4
CDR3aa: CASREGGMTEKLFF
CDR3nt: TGTGCCAGCAGGGAGGGAGGTATGACTGAAAAACTGTTTTTT

abundance: -
d_gene: TRBD2
v_gene: TRBV30
j_gene: TRBJ2-1
CDR3aa: CAWSWGGEQFF
CDR3nt: TGTGCCTGGAGTTGGGGGGGTGAGCAGTTCTTC

abundance: -
d_gene: -
v_gene: TRBV19
j_gene: TRBJ2-1
CDR3aa: CASSPTSGHGNEQFF
CDR3nt: TGTGCCAGTAGTCCCACCAGCGGCCATGGCAATGAGCAGTTCTTC

abundance: few
d_gene: TRBD2
v_gene: TRBV25-1
j_gene: TRBJ2-1
CDR3aa: CASSELGLAGTQGQFF
CDR3nt: TGTGCCAGCAGTGAACTAGGACTAGCGGGAACCCAAGGGCAGTTCTTC

abundance: once
d_gene: TRBD2
v_gene: TRBV13
j_gene: TRBJ2-1
CDR3aa: CASRLSGRSYNEQFF
CDR3nt: TGTGCCAGCAGATTGAGCGGGAGATCCTACAATGAGCAGTTCTTC

abundance: -
d_gene: TRBD2
v_gene: TRBV7-9
j_gene: TRBJ2-3
CDR3aa: CASSLTAGGLTDTQYF
CDR3nt: TGTGCCAGCAGCTTAACGGCGGGGGGACTCACAGATACGCAGTATTTT

abundance: -
d_gene: TRBD1
v_gene: TRBV25-1
j_gene: TRBJ2-1
CDR3aa: CASSLGQGISEQFF
CDR3nt: TGTGCCAGCAGTTTAGGACAGGGGATAAGTGAGCAGTTCTTC

abundance: few
d_gene: -
v_gene: TRBV7-8
j_gene: TRBJ2-7
CDR3aa: CASSRRQGAYEQYF
CDR3nt: TGTGCCAGCAGCAGGCGGCAGGGCGCCTACGAGCAGTACTTC

abundance: -
d_gene: -
v_gene: TRBV30
j_gene: TRBJ2-1
CDR3aa: CAWSPRQGEQFF
CDR3nt: TGTGCCTGGAGTCCCCGGCAGGGTGAGCAGTTCTTC

abundance: few
d_gene: -
v_gene: TRBV29-1
j_gene: TRBJ1-4
CDR3aa: CSVNSEEQGRVKLFF
CDR3nt: TGCAGCGTGAACTCGGAGGAACAGGGTAGGGTAAAACTGTTTTTT

abundance: few
d_gene: -
v_gene: TRBV5-6
j_gene: TRBJ2-7
CDR3aa: CASSPQRVLSYEQYF
CDR3nt: TGTGCCAGCAGCCCACAGCGGGTCCTCTCCTACGAGCAGTACTTC

abundance: few
d_gene: -
v_gene: TRBV29-1
j_gene: TRBJ2-3
CDR3aa: CSLGEGGDTQYF
CDR3nt: TGCAGCCTTGGGGAAGGGGGAGATACGCAGTATTTT

abundance: -
d_gene: -
v_gene: TRBV6-6
j_gene: TRBJ1-1
CDR3aa: CASSYGALTEAFF
CDR3nt: TGTGCCAGCAGTTACGGGGCCTTAACTGAAGCTTTCTTT

abundance: -
d_gene: TRBD1
v_gene: TRBV25-1
j_gene: TRBJ2-7
CDR3aa: CASSGERGQSYEQYF
CDR3nt: TGTGCCAGCAGTGGGGAACGGGGACAGTCCTACGAGCAGTACTTC

abundance: -
d_gene: TRBD2
v_gene: TRBV5-4
j_gene: TRBJ2-7
CDR3aa: CASSSASGSYVYEQYF
CDR3nt: TGTGCCAGCAGCTCGGCTAGCGGGAGCTACGTCTACGAGCAGTACTTC

abundance: -
d_gene: TRBD1
v_gene: TRBV13
j_gene: TRBJ1-2
CDR3aa: CASSLTGGGYTF
CDR3nt: TGTGCCAGCAGCTTAACAGGGGGTGGGTACACCTTC

abundance: -
d_gene: -
v_gene: TRBV10-3
j_gene: TRBJ1-1
CDR3aa: CAISREGGGEAFF
CDR3nt: TGTGCCATCAGTAGGGAGGGCGGTGGCGAAGCTTTCTTT

abundance: -
d_gene: TRBD1
v_gene: TRBV5-6
j_gene: TRBJ2-5
CDR3aa: CASSPQQGASETQYF
CDR3nt: TGTGCCAGCAGTCCTCAACAGGGGGCTTCAGAGACCCAGTACTTC

abundance: -
d_gene: -
v_gene: TRBV25-1
j_gene: TRBJ2-7
CDR3aa: CASSESTGTEQYF
CDR3nt: TGTGCCAGCAGTGAATCCACAGGGACCGAGCAGTACTTC

abundance: few
d_gene: TRBD2
v_gene: TRBV29-1
j_gene: TRBJ2-3
CDR3aa: CSLKLGGPSDTQYF
CDR3nt: TGCAGCCTTAAACTGGGAGGGCCATCGGATACGCAGTATTTT

abundance: -
d_gene: -
v_gene: TRBV3-2
j_gene: TRBJ2-1
CDR3aa: CARKARFF
CDR3nt: TGTGCCCGAAAGGCTAGGTTCTTC

abundance: -
d_gene: TRBD2
v_gene: TRBV29-1
j_gene: TRBJ2-7
CDR3aa: CSGTSGNYEQYF
CDR3nt: TGCAGCGGGACTAGCGGGAACTACGAGCAGTACTTC

abundance: -
d_gene: TRBD1
v_gene: TRBV5-6
j_gene: TRBJ1-4
CDR3aa: CASSFRTGVFEKLFF
CDR3nt: TGTGCCAGCAGCTTCAGGACAGGGGTTTTTGAAAAACTGTTTTTT

abundance: few
d_gene: TRBD2
v_gene: TRBV9
j_gene: TRBJ2-1
CDR3aa: CASSGSGSGNEQFF
CDR3nt: TGTGCCAGCAGCGGTAGCGGGAGTGGGAATGAGCAGTTCTTC

abundance: -
d_gene: TRBD1
v_gene: TRBV27
j_gene: TRBJ2-7
CDR3aa: CASSPFPQGTYEQYF
CDR3nt: TGTGCCAGCAGTCCTTTCCCACAGGGGACCTACGAGCAGTACTTC

abundance: few
d_gene: TRBD1
v_gene: TRBV5-6
j_gene: TRBJ2-7
CDR3aa: CASSALRLRDSSYEQYF
CDR3nt: TGTGCCAGCAGCGCATTACGCCTCCGGGACAGCTCCTACGAGCAGTACTTC

abundance: -
d_gene: -
v_gene: TRBV10-3
j_gene: TRBJ2-3
CDR3aa: CAISESRVGTDTQYF
CDR3nt: TGTGCCATCAGTGAGTCGCGAGTGGGCACAGATACGCAGTATTTT

abundance: few
d_gene: -
v_gene: TRBV7-2
j_gene: TRBJ2-7
CDR3aa: CASSITYEQYF
CDR3nt: TGTGCCAGCAGCATTACCTACGAGCAGTACTTC

abundance: -
d_gene: TRBD2
v_gene: TRBV4-2
j_gene: TRBJ2-4
CDR3aa: CASSQGGWSGRDIQYF
CDR3nt: TGTGCCAGCAGCCAAGGAGGATGGAGCGGGAGGGACATTCAGTACTTC